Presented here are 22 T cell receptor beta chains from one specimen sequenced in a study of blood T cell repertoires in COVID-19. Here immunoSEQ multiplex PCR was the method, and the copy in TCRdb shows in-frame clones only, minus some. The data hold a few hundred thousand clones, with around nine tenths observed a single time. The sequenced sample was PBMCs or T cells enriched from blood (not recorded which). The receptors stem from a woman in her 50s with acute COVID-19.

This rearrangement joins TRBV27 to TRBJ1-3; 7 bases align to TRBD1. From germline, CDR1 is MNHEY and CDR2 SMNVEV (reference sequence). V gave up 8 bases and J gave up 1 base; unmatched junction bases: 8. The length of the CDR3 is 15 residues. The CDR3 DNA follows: TGTGCCAGCGGAAACAGGGGCAGGTCTGGAAACACCATATATTTT. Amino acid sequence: CASGNRGRSGNTIYF.

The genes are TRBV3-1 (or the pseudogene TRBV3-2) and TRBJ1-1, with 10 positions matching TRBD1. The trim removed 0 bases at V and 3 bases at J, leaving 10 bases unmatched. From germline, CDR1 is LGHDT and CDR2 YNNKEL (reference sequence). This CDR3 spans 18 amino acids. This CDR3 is CASSQEKTGGGLDTEAFF. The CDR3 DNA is TGTGCCAGCAGCCAAGAGAAGACAGGGGGCGGTCTGGACACTGAAGCTTTCTTT.

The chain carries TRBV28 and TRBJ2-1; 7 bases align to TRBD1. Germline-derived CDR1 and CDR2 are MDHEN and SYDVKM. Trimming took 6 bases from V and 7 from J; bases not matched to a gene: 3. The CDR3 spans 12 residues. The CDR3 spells CASSETGNEQFF. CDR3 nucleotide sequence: TGTGCCAGCAGCGAGACAGGGAATGAGCAGTTCTTC.

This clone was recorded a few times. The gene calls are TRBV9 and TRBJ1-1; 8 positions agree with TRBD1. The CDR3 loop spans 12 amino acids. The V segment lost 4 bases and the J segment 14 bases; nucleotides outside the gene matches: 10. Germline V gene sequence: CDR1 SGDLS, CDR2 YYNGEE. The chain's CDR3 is CASSRSDRGAFF. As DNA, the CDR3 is TGTGCCAGCAGCAGATCCGACAGGGGAGCGTTCTTT.

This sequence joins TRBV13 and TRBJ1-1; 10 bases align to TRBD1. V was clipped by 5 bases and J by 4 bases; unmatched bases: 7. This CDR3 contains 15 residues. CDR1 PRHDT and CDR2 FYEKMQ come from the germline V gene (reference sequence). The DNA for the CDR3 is TGTGCCAGCAGCATCGGGACAGGGGATTTCACTGAAGCTTTCTTT. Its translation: CASSIGTGDFTEAFF.

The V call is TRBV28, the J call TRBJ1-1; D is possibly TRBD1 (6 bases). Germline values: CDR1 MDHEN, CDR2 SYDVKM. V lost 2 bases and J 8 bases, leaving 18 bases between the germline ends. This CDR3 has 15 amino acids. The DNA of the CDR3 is TGTGCCAGCAGTTTAATTTCGACAGGAAAGTCCGAAGCTTTCTTT. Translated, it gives CASSLISTGKSEAFF.

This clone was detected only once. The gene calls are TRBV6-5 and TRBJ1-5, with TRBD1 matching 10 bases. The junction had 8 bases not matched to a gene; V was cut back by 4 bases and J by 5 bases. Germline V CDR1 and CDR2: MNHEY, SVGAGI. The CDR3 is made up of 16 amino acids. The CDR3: CASSLLLGTGDQPQHF. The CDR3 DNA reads TGTGCCAGCAGTTTACTGCTCGGGACAGGGGATCAGCCCCAGCATTTT.

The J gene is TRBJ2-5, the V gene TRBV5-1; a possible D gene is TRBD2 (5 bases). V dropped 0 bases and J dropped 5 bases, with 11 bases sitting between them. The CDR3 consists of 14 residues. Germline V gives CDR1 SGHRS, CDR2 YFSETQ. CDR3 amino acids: CASSLAGIGETQYF. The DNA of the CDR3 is TGCGCCAGCAGCTTGGCGGGGATAGGGGAGACCCAGTACTTC. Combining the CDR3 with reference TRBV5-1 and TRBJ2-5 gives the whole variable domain KAGVTQTPRYLIKTRGQQVTLSCSPISGHRSVSWYQQTPGQGLQFLFEYFSETQRNKGNFPGRFSGRQFSNSRSEMNVSTLELGDSALYLCASSLAGIGETQYFGPGTRLLVL.

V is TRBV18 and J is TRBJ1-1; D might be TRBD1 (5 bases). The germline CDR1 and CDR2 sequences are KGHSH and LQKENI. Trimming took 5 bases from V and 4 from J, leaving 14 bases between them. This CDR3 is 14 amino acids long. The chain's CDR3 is CASSSGGVGTEAFF. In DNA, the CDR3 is TGTGCCAGCTCAAGCGGGGGAGTCGGCACTGAAGCTTTCTTT.

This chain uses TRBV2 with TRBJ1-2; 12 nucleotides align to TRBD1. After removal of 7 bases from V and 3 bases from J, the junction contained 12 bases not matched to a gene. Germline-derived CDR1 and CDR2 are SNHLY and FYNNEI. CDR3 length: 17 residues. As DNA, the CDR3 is TGTGCCAGCACTGACCGGGACAGGGGGCAAACTTACTATGGCTACACCTTC. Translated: CASTDRDRGQTYYGYTF.

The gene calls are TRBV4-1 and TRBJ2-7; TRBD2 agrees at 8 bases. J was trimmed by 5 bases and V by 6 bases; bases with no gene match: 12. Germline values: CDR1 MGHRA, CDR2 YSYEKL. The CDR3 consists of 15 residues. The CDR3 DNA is TGCGCCAGCAGTCGCGGGGGTAGCGGGAACCACGAGCAGTACTTC. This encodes CASSRGGSGNHEQYF.

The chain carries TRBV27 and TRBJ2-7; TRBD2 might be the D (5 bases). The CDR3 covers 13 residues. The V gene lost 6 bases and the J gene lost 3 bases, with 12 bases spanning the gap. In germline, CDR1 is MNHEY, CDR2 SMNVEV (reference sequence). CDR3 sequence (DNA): TGTGCCAGCAGGGTGGACTTCGGCTACGAGCAGTACTTC. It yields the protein CASRVDFGYEQYF.

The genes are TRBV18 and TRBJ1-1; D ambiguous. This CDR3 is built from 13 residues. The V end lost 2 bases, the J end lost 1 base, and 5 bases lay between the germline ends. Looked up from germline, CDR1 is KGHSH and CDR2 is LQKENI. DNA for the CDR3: TGTGCCAGCTCACCAAGACAGAACACTGAAGCTTTCTTT. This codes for CASSPRQNTEAFF.

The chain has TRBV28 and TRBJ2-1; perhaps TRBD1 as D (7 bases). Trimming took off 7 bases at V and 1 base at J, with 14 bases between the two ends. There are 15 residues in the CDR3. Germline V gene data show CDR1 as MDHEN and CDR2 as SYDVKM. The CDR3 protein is CASKEGAISYNEQFF. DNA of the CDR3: TGTGCCAGCAAGGAGGGGGCGATATCCTACAATGAGCAGTTCTTC. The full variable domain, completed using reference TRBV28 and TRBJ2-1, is DVKVTQSSRYLVKRTGEKVFLECVQDMDHENMFWYRQDPGLGLRLIYFSYDVKMKEKGDIPEGYSVSREKKERFSLILESASTNQTSMYLCASKEGAISYNEQFFGPGTRLTVL.

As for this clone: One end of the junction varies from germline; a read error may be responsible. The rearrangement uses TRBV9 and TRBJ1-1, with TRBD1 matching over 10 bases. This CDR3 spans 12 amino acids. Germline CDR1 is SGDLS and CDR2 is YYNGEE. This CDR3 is CASSSGQGRWVF. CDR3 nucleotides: TGTGCCAGCAGCTCGGGACAGGGGAGGTGGGTCTTT.

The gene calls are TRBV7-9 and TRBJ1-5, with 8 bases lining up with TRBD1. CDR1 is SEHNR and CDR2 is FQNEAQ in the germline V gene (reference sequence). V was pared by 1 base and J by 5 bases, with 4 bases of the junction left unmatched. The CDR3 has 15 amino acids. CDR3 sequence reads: CASSLGPGGDQPQHF. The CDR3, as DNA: TGTGCCAGCAGCTTAGGTCCAGGGGGCGATCAGCCCCAGCATTTT.

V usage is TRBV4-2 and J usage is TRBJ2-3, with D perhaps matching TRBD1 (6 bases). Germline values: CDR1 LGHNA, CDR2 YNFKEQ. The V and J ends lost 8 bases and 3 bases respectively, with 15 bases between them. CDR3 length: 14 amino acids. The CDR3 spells CASQGQGITDTQYF. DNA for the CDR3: TGTGCCAGCCAGGGGCAGGGTATTACAGATACGCAGTATTTT.

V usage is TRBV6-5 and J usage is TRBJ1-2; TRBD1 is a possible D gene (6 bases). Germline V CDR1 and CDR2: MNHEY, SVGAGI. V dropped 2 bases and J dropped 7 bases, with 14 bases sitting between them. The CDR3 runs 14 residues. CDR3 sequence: CASSYQNDRSGYTF. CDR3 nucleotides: TGTGCCAGCAGTTACCAAAACGACAGGAGTGGCTACACCTTC.

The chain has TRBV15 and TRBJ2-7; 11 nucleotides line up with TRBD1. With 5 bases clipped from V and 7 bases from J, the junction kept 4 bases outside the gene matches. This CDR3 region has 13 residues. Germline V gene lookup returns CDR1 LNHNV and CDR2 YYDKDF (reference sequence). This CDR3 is CATSSDRGREQYF. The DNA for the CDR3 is TGTGCCACCAGCTCGGACAGGGGGCGGGAGCAGTACTTC. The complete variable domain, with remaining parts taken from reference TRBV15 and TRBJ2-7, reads DAMVIQNPRYQVTQFGKPVTLSCSQTLNHNVMYWYQQKSSQAPKLLFHYYDKDFNNEADTPDNFQSRRPNTSFCFLDIRSPGLGDTAMYLCATSSDRGREQYFGPGTRLTVT.

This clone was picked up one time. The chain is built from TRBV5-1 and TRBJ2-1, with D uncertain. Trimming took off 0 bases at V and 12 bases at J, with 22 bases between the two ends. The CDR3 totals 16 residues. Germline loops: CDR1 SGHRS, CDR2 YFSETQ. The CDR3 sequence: CASSLVGTGWSDGQFF. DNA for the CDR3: TGCGCCAGCAGCTTGGTTGGAACGGGTTGGTCCGATGGGCAGTTCTTC.

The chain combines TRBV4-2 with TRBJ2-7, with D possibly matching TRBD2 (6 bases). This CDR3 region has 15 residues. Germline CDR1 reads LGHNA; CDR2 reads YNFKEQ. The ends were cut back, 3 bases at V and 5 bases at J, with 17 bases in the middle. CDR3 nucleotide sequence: TGTGCCAGCAGCCAGGAGGGGCCTCCGATGGACGAGCAGTACTTC. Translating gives CASSQEGPPMDEQYF.

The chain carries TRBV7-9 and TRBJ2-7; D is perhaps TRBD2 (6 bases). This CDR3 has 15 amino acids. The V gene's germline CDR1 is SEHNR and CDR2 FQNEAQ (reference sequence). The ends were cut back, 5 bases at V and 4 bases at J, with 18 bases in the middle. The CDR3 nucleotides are TGTGCCAGCAGCGCCACACGGGCTAGCGCTTACGAGCAGTACTTC. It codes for CASSATRASAYEQYF.